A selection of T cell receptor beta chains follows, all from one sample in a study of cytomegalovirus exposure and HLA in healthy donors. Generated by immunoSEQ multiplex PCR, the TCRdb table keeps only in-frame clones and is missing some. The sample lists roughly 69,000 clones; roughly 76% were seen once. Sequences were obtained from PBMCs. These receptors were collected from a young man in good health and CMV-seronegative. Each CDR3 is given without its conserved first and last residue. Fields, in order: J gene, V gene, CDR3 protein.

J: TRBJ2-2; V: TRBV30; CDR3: AWTLGGRGETGELF
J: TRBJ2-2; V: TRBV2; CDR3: ASSGGQGWGTGELF
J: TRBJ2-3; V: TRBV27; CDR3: ATRRNGGVGTDTQY
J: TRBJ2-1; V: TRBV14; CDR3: ASSQVALAPRNEQF
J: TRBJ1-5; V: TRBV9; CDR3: ASSVGGRTGSQPQH
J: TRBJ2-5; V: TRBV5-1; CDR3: ASSLEGGRETQY
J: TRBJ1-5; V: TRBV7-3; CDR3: ASSSSGANQPQH
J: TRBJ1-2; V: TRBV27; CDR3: ASRTSRLTGNYGYT
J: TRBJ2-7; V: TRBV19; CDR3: ASKGGYEQY
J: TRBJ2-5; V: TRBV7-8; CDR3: ASSQSLAGRWGAQY
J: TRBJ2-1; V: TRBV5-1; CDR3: ASSLVGGTYNEQF
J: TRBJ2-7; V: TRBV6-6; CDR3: ASSYSGSGGSYEQY
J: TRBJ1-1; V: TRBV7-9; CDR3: ASSFDRGQGSTEAF
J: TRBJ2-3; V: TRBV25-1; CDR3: ASSLRDTDTQY
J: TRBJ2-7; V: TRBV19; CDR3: ASRDSYEQY
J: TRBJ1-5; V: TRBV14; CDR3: ASSHGWTGGFPRGEPQH
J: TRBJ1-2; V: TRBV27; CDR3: ATSTGKGYT
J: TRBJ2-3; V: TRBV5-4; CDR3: ASSPSRGGGAIWY
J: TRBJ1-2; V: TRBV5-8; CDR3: ASSLAGFDGIGYGYT
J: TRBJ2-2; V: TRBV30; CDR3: AWSVELAGLNTGELF
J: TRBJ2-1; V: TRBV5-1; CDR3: ASSLAQAASYNEQF
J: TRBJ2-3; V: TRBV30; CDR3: AWSRNRGSLTSTDTQY
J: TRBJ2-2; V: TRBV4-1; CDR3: ASSEGFLGGTGELF
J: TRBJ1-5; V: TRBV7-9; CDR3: ASSLTGNQPQH
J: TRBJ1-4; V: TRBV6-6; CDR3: ASGSGHEKLF
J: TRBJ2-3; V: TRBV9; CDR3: ASSGSGGASVKY
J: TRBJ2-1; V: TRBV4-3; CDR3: ASSQVPTGYNEQF
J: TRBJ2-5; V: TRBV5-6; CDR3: ASSLIGGVQETQY
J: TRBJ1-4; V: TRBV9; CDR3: ASSPGWGGNEKLF
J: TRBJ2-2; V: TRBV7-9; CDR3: ASSLAAGELF
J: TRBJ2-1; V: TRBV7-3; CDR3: ASSLNYNEQF
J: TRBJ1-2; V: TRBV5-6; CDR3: ASSSSGTGREGYT
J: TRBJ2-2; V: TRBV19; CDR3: ASRLQPFNTGELF
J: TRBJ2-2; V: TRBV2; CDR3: ASRLLAGKTGELF
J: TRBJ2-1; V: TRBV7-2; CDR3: ASSFGSGGAGEQF
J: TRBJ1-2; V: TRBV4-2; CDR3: ASSQDRLGYGYT
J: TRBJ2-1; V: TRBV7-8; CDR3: ASSGAGNEQF
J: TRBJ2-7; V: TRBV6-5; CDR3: ASRPRGRFQYEQY
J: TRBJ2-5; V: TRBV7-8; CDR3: ASSLGGTGFQETQY
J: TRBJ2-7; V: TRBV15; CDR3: ATSIIQGYEQY
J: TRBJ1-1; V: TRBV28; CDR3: ASSSDINTEAF
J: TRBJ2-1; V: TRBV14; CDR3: ASSQEGRGGEQF
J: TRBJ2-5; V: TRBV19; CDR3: ASSNGQQETQY
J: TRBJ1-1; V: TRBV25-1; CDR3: ASSEYTGGQAEAF
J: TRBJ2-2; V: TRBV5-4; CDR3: ASSLAGMNTGELF
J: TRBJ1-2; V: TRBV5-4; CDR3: ASREERSYNYGYT
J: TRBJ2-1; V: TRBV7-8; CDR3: ASSFGQGSYNEQF
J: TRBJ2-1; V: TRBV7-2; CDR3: ASSLAPGQRSGSYNEQF
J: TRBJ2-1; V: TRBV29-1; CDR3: SVDLPGQGMGEQF
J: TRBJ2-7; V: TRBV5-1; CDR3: ASSGQGARAYEQY
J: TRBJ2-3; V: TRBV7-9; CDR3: ASSSLAGVILTDTQY
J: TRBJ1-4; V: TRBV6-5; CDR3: ASSWTGPATNEKLF
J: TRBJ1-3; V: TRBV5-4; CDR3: ASSLEQGAGNTIY
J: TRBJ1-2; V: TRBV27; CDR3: ASSTSGGGYGYT
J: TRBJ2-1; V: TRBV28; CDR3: ASRTSGTGGSSAQF
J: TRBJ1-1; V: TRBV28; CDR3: ASSSRTGGNTEAF
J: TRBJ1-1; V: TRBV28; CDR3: ASSLTPAGTEAF
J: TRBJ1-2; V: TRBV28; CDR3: ASSPGQLYGYT
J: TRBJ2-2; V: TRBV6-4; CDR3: ASSDSSDTGELF